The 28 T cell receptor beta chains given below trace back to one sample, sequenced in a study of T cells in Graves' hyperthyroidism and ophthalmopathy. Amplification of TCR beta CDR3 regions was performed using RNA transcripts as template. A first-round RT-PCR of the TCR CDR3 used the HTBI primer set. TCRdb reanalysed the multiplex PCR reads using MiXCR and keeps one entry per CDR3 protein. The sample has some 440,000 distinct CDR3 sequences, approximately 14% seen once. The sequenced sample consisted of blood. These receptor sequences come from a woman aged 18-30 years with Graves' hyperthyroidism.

The CDR3 nucleotides read TGCGCCAGCAGCCCCCAGCATGGGGGCACAGATACGCAGTATTTT. This sequence encodes CASSPQHGGTDTQYF. V gene TRBV5-1 combines with J gene TRBJ2-3; D uncertain. CDR3 length equals 15 residues. V lost 4 bases to trimming and J lost 1 base, with 13 bases between them. Germline CDR1 and CDR2: SGHRS and YFSETQ.

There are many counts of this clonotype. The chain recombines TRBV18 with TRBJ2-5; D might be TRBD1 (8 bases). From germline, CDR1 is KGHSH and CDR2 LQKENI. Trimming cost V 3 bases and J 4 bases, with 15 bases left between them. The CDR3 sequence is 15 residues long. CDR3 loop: CASSPQDREGETQYF. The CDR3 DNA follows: TGTGCCAGCTCACCCCAGGACAGGGAGGGAGAGACCCAGTACTTC.

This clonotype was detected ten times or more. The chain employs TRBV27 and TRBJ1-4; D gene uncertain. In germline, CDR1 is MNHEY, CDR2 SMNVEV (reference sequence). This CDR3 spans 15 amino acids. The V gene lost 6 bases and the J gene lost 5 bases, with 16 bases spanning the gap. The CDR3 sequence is CASSQRPGMNEKLFF. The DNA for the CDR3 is TGTGCCAGCAGCCAACGACCGGGCATGAATGAAAAACTGTTTTTT.

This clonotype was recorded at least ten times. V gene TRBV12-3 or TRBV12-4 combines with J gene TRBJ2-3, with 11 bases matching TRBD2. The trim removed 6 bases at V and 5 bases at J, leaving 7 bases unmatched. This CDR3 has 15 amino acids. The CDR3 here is CASRRSGGAVDTQYF. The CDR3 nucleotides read TGTGCCAGCAGACGTAGCGGGGGGGCAGTAGATACGCAGTATTTT.

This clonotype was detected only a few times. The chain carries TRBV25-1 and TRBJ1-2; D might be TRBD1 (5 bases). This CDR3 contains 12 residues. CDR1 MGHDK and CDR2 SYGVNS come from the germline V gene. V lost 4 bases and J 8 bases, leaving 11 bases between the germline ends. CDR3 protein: CASSASGSGYTF. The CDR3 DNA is TGTGCCAGCAGTGCCTCAGGGTCAGGCTACACCTTC.

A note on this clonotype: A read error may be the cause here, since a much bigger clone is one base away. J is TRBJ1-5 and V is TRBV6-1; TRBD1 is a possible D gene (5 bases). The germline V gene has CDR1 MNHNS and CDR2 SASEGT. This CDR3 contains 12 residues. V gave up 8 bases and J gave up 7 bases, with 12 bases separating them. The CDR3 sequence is CASGSRGQPQHF. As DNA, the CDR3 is TGTGCCAGCGGATCCCGGGGGCAGCCCCAGCATTTT.

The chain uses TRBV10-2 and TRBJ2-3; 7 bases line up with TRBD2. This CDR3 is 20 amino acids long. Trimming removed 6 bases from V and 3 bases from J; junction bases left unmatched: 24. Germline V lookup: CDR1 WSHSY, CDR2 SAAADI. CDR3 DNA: TGCGCCAGCAGCCCGCCGAGCGTCCGGGAGGCCCGAGGAAGGACAGATACGCAGTATTTT. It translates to CASSPPSVREARGRTDTQYF.

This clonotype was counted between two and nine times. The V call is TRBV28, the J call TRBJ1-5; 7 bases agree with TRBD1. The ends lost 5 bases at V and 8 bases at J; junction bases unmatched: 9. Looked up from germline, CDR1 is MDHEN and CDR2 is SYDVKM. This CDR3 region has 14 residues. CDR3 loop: CASSVQGPIKPQHF. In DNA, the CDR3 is TGTGCCAGCAGTGTACAGGGGCCGATTAAGCCCCAGCATTTT. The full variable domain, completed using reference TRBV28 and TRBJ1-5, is DVKVTQSSRYLVKRTGEKVFLECVQDMDHENMFWYRQDPGLGLRLIYFSYDVKMKEKGDIPEGYSVSREKKERFSLILESASTNQTSMYLCASSVQGPIKPQHFGDGTRLSIL.

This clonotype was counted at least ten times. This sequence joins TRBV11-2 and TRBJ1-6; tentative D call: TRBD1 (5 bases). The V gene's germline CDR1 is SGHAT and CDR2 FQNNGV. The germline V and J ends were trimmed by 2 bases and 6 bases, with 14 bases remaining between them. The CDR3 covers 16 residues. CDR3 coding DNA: TGTGCCAGCAGCTTATTTATCAGGGCGAGTAATTCACCCCTCCACTTT. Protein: CASSLFIRASNSPLHF.

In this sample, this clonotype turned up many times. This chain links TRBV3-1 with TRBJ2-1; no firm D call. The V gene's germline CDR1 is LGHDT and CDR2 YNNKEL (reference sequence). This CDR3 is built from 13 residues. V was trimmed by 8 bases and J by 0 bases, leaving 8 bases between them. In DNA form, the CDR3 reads TGTGCCAGCGGCCGCACCTCCTACAATGAGCAGTTCTTC. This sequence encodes CASGRTSYNEQFF.

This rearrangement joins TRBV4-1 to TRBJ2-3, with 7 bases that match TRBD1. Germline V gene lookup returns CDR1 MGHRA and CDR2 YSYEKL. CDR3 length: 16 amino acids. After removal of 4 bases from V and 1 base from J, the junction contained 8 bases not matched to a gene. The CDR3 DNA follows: TGCGCCAGCAGCCCTCGACAGGGACCCCGCACAGATACGCAGTATTTT. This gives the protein CASSPRQGPRTDTQYF.

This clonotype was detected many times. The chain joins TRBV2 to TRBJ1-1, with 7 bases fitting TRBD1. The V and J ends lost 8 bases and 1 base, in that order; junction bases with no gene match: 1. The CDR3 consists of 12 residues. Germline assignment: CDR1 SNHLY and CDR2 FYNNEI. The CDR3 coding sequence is TGTGCCAGCGACAGGGAGAACACTGAAGCTTTCTTT. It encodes CASDRENTEAFF.

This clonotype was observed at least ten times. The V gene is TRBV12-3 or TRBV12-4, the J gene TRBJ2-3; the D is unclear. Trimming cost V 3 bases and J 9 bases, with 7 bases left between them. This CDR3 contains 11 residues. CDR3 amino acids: CASSLMGTQYF. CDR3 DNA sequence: TGTGCCAGCAGTTTGATGGGCACGCAGTATTTT.

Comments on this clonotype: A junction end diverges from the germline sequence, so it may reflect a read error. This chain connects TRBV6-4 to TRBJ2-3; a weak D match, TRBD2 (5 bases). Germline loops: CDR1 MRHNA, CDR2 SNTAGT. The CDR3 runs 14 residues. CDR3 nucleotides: TGTGTCAGCAGTGGGAGCGGCGGCACAGATACGCAGTATTTT. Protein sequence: CVSSGSGGTDTQYF.

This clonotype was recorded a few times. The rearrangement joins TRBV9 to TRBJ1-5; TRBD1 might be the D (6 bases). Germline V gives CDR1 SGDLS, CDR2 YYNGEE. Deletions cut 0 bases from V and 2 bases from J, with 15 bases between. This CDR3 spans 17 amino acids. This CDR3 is CASSVATGGVGNQPQHF. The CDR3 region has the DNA TGTGCCAGCAGCGTAGCTACGGGGGGCGTTGGCAATCAGCCCCAGCATTTT.

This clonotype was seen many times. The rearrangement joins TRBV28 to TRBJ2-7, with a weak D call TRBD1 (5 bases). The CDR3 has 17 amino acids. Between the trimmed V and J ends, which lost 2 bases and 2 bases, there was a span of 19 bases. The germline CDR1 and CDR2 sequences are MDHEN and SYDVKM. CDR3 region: CASSLVVWGYTTYEQYF. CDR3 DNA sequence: TGTGCCAGCAGTTTAGTCGTCTGGGGCTATACGACCTACGAGCAGTACTTC.

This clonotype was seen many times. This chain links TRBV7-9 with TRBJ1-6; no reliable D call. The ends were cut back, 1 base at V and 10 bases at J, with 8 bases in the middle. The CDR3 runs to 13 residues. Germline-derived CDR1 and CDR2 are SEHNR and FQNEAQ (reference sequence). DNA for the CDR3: TGTGCCAGCAGCTTAGACGTGGGGTCACCCCTCCACTTT. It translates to CASSLDVGSPLHF.

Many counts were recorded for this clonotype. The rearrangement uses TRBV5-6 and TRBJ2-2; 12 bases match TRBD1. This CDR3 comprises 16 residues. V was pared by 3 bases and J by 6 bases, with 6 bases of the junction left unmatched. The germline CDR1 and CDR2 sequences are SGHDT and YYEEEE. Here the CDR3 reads CASSSWDRGRPGELFF. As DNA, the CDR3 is TGTGCCAGCAGCTCGTGGGACAGGGGGCGTCCCGGGGAGCTGTTTTTT.

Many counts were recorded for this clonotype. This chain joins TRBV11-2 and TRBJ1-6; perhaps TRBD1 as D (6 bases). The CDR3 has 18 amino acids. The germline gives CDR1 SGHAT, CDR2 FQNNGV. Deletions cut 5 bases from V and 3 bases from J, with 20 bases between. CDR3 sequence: CASSPPVSGAFYNSPLHF. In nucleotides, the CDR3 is TGTGCCAGCAGCCCACCCGTTTCGGGGGCCTTCTATAATTCACCCCTCCACTTT.

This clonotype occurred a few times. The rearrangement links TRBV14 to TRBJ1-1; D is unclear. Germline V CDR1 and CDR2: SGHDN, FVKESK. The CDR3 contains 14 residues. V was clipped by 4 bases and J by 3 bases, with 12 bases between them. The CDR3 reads CASSLHFADTEAFF. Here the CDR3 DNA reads TGTGCCAGCAGCCTTCACTTTGCGGACACTGAAGCTTTCTTT.

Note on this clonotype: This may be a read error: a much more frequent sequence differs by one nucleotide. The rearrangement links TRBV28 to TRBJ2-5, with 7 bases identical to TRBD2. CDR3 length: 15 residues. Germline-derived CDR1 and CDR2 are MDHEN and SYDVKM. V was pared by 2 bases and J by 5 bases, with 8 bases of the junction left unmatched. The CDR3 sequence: CASSLRGGGEETQYF. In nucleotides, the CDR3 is TGTGCCAGCAGTTTACGAGGCGGGGGAGAGGAGACCCAGTACTTC.

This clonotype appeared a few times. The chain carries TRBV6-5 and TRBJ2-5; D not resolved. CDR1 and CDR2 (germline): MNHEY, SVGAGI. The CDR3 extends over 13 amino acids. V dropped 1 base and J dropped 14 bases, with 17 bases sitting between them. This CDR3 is CASSYLANERHYF. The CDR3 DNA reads TGTGCCAGCAGTTACTTGGCGAACGAACGCCATTACTTC.

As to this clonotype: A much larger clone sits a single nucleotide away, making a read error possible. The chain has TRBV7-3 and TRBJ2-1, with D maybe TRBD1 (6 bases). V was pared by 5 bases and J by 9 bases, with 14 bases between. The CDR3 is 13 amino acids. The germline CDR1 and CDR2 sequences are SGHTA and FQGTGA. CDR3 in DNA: TGTGCCAGCAGCCCAGGGGTGGGTGGTGAGCAGTTCTTC. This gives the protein CASSPGVGGEQFF. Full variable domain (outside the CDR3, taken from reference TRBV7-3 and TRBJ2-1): GAGVSQTPSNKVTEKGKYVELRCDPISGHTALYWYRQSLGQGPEFLIYFQGTGAADDSGLPNDRFFAVRPEGSVSTLKIQRTERGDSAVYLCASSPGVGGEQFFGPGTRLTVL.

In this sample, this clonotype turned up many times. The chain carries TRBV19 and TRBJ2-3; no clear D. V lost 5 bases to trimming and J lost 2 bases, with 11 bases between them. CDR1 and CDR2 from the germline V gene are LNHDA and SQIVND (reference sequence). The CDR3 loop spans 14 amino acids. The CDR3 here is CASSWRPTTDTQYF. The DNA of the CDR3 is TGTGCCAGTAGTTGGCGCCCGACCACAGATACGCAGTATTTT.

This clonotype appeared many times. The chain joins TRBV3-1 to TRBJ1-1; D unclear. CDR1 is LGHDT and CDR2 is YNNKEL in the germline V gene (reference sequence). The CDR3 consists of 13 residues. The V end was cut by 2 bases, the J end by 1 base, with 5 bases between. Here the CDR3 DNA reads TGTGCCAGCAGCCAAAGCGGGAACACTGAAGCTTTCTTT. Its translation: CASSQSGNTEAFF.

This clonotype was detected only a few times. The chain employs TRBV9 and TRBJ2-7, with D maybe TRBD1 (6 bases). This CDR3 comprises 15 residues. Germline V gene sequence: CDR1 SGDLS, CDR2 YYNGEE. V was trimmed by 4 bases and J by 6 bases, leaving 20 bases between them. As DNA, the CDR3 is TGTGCCAGCAGCCTCACAGGGTTTGAGGTAGGCGAGCAGTACTTC. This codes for CASSLTGFEVGEQYF.

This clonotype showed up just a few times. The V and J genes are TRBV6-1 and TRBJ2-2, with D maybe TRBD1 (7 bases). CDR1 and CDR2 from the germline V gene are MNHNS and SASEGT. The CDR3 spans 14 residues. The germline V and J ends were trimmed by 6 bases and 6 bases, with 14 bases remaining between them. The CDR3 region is CASRLEGAAGELFF. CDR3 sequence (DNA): TGTGCCAGCAGATTGGAGGGGGCGGCCGGGGAGCTGTTTTTT.

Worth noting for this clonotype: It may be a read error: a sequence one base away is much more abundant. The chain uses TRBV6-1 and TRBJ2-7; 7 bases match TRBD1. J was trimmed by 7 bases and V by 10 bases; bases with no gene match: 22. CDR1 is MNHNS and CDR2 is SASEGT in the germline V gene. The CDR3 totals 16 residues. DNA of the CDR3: TGTGCCACCTCAGGGCTAGTAGACAGGGCTAGGGCTGAGCAGTACTTC. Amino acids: CATSGLVDRARAEQYF.